The 2 T cell receptor beta chains in this list originate from one sample, sequenced in a study of OX40 agonist ivuxolimab in advanced cancers. Only in-frame clones appear in the TCRdb table, and some are missing; sequencing was by immunoSEQ multiplex PCR. The sample lists 19,000 or so clones; under 90% were seen once. The sample in question was CD4+ or CD8+ T cells sorted from blood, obtained in a trial of the OX40 agonist ivuxolimab. These receptor sequences come from an adult with an advanced solid tumor such as melanoma, head and neck, liver or kidney cancer.

The V gene is TRBV30, the J gene TRBJ2-6; D is unclear. This CDR3 is built from 15 residues. The germline CDR1 and CDR2 sequences are GTSNPN and SVGIG (reference sequence). Trimming pared 1 base from V and 0 bases from J, leaving 7 bases between. The CDR3 here is CAWSGRYSGANVLTF. The CDR3 nucleotides read TGTGCCTGGAGTGGACGATACTCTGGGGCCAACGTCCTGACTTTC.

The CDR3 here is CASSIVGGYGETQYF. For the CDR3, the DNA is TGTGCCAGTAGTATAGTTGGAGGGTATGGAGAGACCCAGTACTTC. The chain is built from TRBV19 and TRBJ2-5; the D gene is possibly TRBD2 (6 bases). Germline loops: CDR1 LNHDA, CDR2 SQIVND (reference sequence). V was trimmed by 1 base and J by 4 bases, leaving 13 bases between them. This CDR3 is 15 amino acids long.